The 24 T cell receptor beta chains below come from one sample, sequenced in a study of T cell responses to AZD1222 COVID-19 vaccine (dated by TCRdb to 2020 to 2022). Libraries were made using the immunoSEQ multiplex PCR assay. In its TCRdb copy, this immuneACCESS table keeps in-frame sequences only and misses some clones. Where compared with another copy, unresolved V genes explain less than half of these, and the others have no known cause. This sample has 120,000 or so clones in its table, and around 88% of those were observed once. The top ten hold approximately 5% of the sample. The sample's time point label, decoded: baseline before first vaccination. Source: peripheral blood, taken on day 0 of AZD1222 vaccination. The receptor source for this set is an adult in good health.

The J gene is TRBJ1-2, the V gene TRBV18, with TRBD1 matching over 7 bases. The germline gives CDR1 KGHSH, CDR2 LQKENI. CDR3 size: 15 residues. The ends lost 6 bases at V and 9 bases at J; junction bases unmatched: 16. The CDR3 region has the DNA TGTGCCAGCTCCGCGGACAGGCAGGCTCCGGGCAGCTACACCTTC. Protein product: CASSADRQAPGSYTF.

The rearrangement joins TRBV4-3 to TRBJ2-7, with no clear D. The CDR3 consists of 14 residues. CDR1 is LGHNA and CDR2 is YSLEER in the germline V gene. Deletions cut 0 bases from V and 2 bases from J, with 8 bases between. The CDR3 here is CASSQDGAAYEQYF. As DNA, the CDR3 is TGCGCCAGCAGCCAAGACGGTGCAGCCTACGAGCAGTACTTC.

CDR3 bases: TGTGCCAGCAGGTGGACAGGGGGAGGTGAAAAACTGTTTTTT. This sequence encodes CASRWTGGGEKLFF. The chain links TRBV2 to TRBJ1-4, with 10 bases that match TRBD1. In germline, CDR1 is SNHLY, CDR2 FYNNEI. V was clipped by 6 bases and J by 7 bases; unmatched bases: 5. The CDR3 is made up of 14 amino acids.

This chain connects TRBV27 to TRBJ1-1; D is uncertain. The ends were cut back, 7 bases at V and 1 base at J, with 13 bases in the middle. The germline V gene has CDR1 MNHEY and CDR2 SMNVEV (reference sequence). The CDR3 extends over 14 amino acids. In DNA, the CDR3 is TGTGCCAGCACCCCCTACACGGGGAACACTGAAGCTTTCTTT. As protein: CASTPYTGNTEAFF.

The chain has TRBV19 and TRBJ1-6; no clear D gene. CDR3 length equals 13 residues. Germline V gene data show CDR1 as LNHDA and CDR2 as SQIVND (reference sequence). V was shortened by 7 bases and J by 5 bases, with 9 bases between the two germline ends. As DNA, the CDR3 is TGTGCCAGTACGTCAGCACATAATTCACCCCTCCACTTT. It encodes CASTSAHNSPLHF. The full variable domain, its missing parts supplied by reference TRBV19 and TRBJ1-6, is DGGITQSPKYLFRKEGQNVTLSCEQNLNHDAMYWYRQDPGQGLRLIYYSQIVNDFQKGDIAEGYSVSREKKESFPLTVTSAQKNPTAFYLCASTSAHNSPLHFGNGTRLTVT.

CDR3 nucleotides: TGTGCCTGTCCCACCGGAGCTAGCGGGGGGCGGGATACGCAGTATTTT. As protein: CACPTGASGGRDTQYF. V gene TRBV30 combines with J gene TRBJ2-3, with 11 nucleotides matching TRBD2. Germline CDR1 GTSNPN, CDR2 SVGIG (reference sequence). CDR3 length equals 16 residues. The V segment lost 6 bases and the J segment 6 bases; nucleotides outside the gene matches: 14.

CDR3 protein: CASSLLRQGRETQYF. The CDR3 DNA reads as TGTGCCAGCAGCTTACTCCGACAGGGGAGGGAGACCCAGTACTTC. The rearrangement joins TRBV7-2 to TRBJ2-5; 8 nucleotides agree with TRBD1. V shed 2 bases, J shed 5 bases, and the junction held 7 bases outside the gene matches. This CDR3 region has 15 residues. Germline V gene sequence: CDR1 SGHTA, CDR2 FQGNSA.

This chain uses TRBV9 with TRBJ1-4; possible D gene TRBD1, 5 bases. The CDR3 extends over 15 amino acids. The ends were cut back, 3 bases at V and 5 bases at J, with 14 bases in the middle. Germline lookup yields CDR1 SGDLS and CDR2 YYNGEE. The CDR3 region has the DNA TGTGCCAGCAGCGCCGAGTCAGGGTGGAATGAAAAACTGTTTTTT. Translating gives CASSAESGWNEKLFF.

This clone was seen a handful of times. The chain carries TRBV7-2 and TRBJ1-2, with D hard to call. The CDR3 runs 15 residues. V lost 5 bases and J lost 0, with 13 bases in between. Per the germline V gene, CDR1 is SGHTA and CDR2 is FQGNSA. The CDR3 DNA is TGTGCCAGCAGCACGAGAAGCGGAGCTAACTATGGCTACACCTTC. Translating it yields CASSTRSGANYGYTF.

This chain connects TRBV23-1 to TRBJ1-1; D unresolved. TRBV23-1 carries the ORF label, with uncertain function. This CDR3 comprises 14 residues. The V end was cut by 0 bases, the J end by 1 base, with 6 bases between. In DNA, the CDR3 is TGCGCCAGCAGTCAATCGGCAGGGAACACTGAAGCTTTCTTT. Translation: CASSQSAGNTEAFF.

The chain has TRBV7-8 and TRBJ1-1; maybe TRBD1 (5 bases). The CDR3 length is 13 residues. V dropped 8 bases and J dropped 5 bases, with 15 bases sitting between them. Germline values: CDR1 SGHVS, CDR2 FQNEAQ. The CDR3, as DNA: TGTGCCAGCGGAACATTACGGGGGACTGAAGCTTTCTTT. Its protein product is CASGTLRGTEAFF. The whole variable domain, remainder taken from reference TRBV7-8 and TRBJ1-1, is GAGVSQSPRYKVAKRGQDVALRCDPISGHVSLFWYQQALGQGPEFLTYFQNEAQLDKSGLPSDRFFAERPEGSVSTLKIQRTQQEDSAVYLCASGTLRGTEAFFGQGTRLTVV.

The rearrangement joins TRBV7-2 to TRBJ1-5; the D gene is possibly TRBD1 (6 bases). Germline V gives CDR1 SGHTA, CDR2 FQGNSA. V lost 6 bases and J 1 base, leaving 13 bases between the germline ends. This CDR3 contains 15 residues. The CDR3 DNA reads as TGTGCCAGCAGTGCAGGGGTTTTGAGCAATCAGCCCCAGCATTTT. It is translated as CASSAGVLSNQPQHF.

This chain joins TRBV14 and TRBJ1-2; D is undetermined. This CDR3 contains 15 residues. Per the germline V gene, CDR1 is SGHDN and CDR2 is FVKESK. Trimming cost V 0 bases and J 4 bases, with 12 bases left between them. The CDR3 protein is CASSQESAQSYGYTF. In DNA form, the CDR3 reads TGTGCCAGCAGCCAAGAGTCTGCGCAGAGCTATGGCTACACCTTC.

The chain links TRBV7-2 to TRBJ1-6, with unresolved D. The germline V and J ends were trimmed by 4 bases and 3 bases, with 10 bases remaining between them. The CDR3 length is 15 residues. The germline V gene encodes CDR1 SGHTA and CDR2 FQGNSA. The CDR3 coding sequence is TGTGCCAGCAGCTCCGGACGGAACTATAATTCACCCCTCCACTTT. Its protein product is CASSSGRNYNSPLHF.

Only one count was recorded for this clone. The chain uses TRBV7-3 and TRBJ2-5; the D gene is possibly TRBD1 (6 bases). The CDR3 loop spans 16 amino acids. CDR1 and CDR2 from the germline V gene are SGHTA and FQGTGA. Trimming left V 2 bases short and J 1 base short, with 14 bases between. The CDR3 is CASSLGVDRSQETQYF. The CDR3 DNA reads TGTGCCAGCAGCTTAGGCGTCGACAGGAGCCAAGAGACCCAGTACTTC.

The CDR3 DNA is TGTGCCAGCAGCCAAGCCACAGGGGAGAGTGGCTACACCTTC. Protein product: CASSQATGESGYTF. This chain joins TRBV3-1 (or the pseudogene TRBV3-2) and TRBJ1-2; 7 bases map to TRBD1. The CDR3 covers 14 residues. Germline V gives CDR1 LGHDT, CDR2 YNNKEL (reference sequence). V shed 1 base and J 7 bases; nucleotides not matched to a gene: 6.

V usage is TRBV13 and J usage is TRBJ1-4; D remains unclear. The germline V gene has CDR1 PRHDT and CDR2 FYEKMQ (reference sequence). The ends were cut back, 0 bases at V and 7 bases at J, with 15 bases in the middle. The CDR3 has 16 residues. CDR3 DNA sequence: TGTGCCAGCAGCTTAGGTCTCGGCGTGCCTGGTGAAAAACTGTTTTTT. As protein: CASSLGLGVPGEKLFF.

The chain employs TRBV7-2 and TRBJ2-2; 8 bases map to TRBD2. With 4 bases clipped from V and 1 base from J, the junction kept 8 bases outside the gene matches. The germline CDR1 and CDR2 sequences are SGHTA and FQGNSA. This CDR3 spans 17 amino acids. The CDR3 is CASSSKRGGLNTGELFF. In DNA form, the CDR3 reads TGTGCCAGCAGCTCGAAACGGGGGGGCCTGAACACCGGGGAGCTGTTTTTT.

The chain has TRBV28 and TRBJ1-4; no firm D call. This CDR3 is built from 15 residues. V was cut by 4 bases and J by 8 bases, with 17 bases left in between. Per the germline V gene, CDR1 is MDHEN and CDR2 is SYDVKM. CDR3 sequence (DNA): TGTGCCAGCAGTTGGGAGGCACCCACGGGAGAAAAACTGTTTTTT. It translates to CASSWEAPTGEKLFF.

V is TRBV4-1 and J is TRBJ2-7, with D hard to call. CDR3 length: 14 amino acids. Trimming took off 1 base at V and 3 bases at J, with 10 bases between the two ends. The germline gives CDR1 MGHRA, CDR2 YSYEKL. As DNA, the CDR3 is TGCGCCAGCAGCCAAGCGTCTGGTGGCTACGAGCAGTACTTC. It translates to CASSQASGGYEQYF.

This chain uses TRBV6-2 or TRBV6-3 with TRBJ1-2; unclear D gene. Trimming took off 6 bases at V and 2 bases at J, with 10 bases between the two ends. The CDR3 loop spans 13 amino acids. Germline CDR1 and CDR2: MNHEY and SVGEGT. CDR3: CASSPQENYGYTF. In DNA, the CDR3 is TGTGCCAGCAGCCCACAAGAGAACTATGGCTACACCTTC.

The chain recombines TRBV2 with TRBJ1-3; D is uncertain. CDR3 length: 14 residues. Germline CDR1 reads SNHLY; CDR2 reads FYNNEI. V dropped 7 bases and J dropped 0 bases, with 10 bases sitting between them. DNA of the CDR3: TGTGCCAGCAATGGACGACCCTCTGGAAACACCATATATTTT. Translation: CASNGRPSGNTIYF.

The chain recombines TRBV6-6 with TRBJ1-1; D uncertain. The CDR3 covers 10 residues. Trimming left V 8 bases short and J 7 bases short, with 8 bases between. In germline, CDR1 is MNHNY, CDR2 SVGAGI (reference sequence). CDR3 DNA sequence: TGTGCCAGCTCGGGCGTTGAAGCTTTCTTT. Amino acids: CASSGVEAFF.

The chain recombines TRBV10-2 with TRBJ2-3, with 7 bases that match TRBD2. The CDR3 loop spans 13 amino acids. J was trimmed by 6 bases and V by 4 bases; bases with no gene match: 4. The germline CDR1 and CDR2 sequences are WSHSY and SAAADI. Here the CDR3 reads CASSATAGDTQYF. CDR3 nucleotide sequence: TGCGCCAGCAGTGCGACAGCGGGGGATACGCAGTATTTT.